The rows below give T cell receptor beta chains drawn from one sample of a study of OX40 agonist ivuxolimab in advanced cancers. The table came from immunoSEQ multiplex PCR; TCRdb's copy has only in-frame clones and leaves some out. Of 67,000 or so clones listed, 85% to 90% are singletons. This material consisted of CD4+ or CD8+ T cells sorted from blood, taken in a trial of the OX40 agonist ivuxolimab. The receptors were gathered from an adult with an advanced solid tumor such as melanoma, head and neck, liver or kidney cancer. Both conserved end residues are part of each CDR3. D genes are given only for firm matches. Clone size appears in some rows only: once, few, many, or a class for an expanded clone.

cdr3_nt,cdr3_aa,j_call,clone_size,d_call,v_call
TGTGCCAGCAGTTCCCTTGGACAGGGGGTTGGTAACTATGGCTACACCTTC,CASSSLGQGVGNYGYTF,TRBJ1-2,few,TRBD1,TRBV27
TGTGCCAGCAGCCAAGATCGGGCACGCGATGAGCAGTTCTTC,CASSQDRARDEQFF,TRBJ2-1,-,-,TRBV4-2
TGTGCCAGCAGTTCCCGGGACAGCCAAGAGACCCAGTACTTC,CASSSRDSQETQYF,TRBJ2-5,-,TRBD1,TRBV27
TGTGCCAGCAGCCTAGCGGGTTTCCACGAGCAGTACTTC,CASSLAGFHEQYF,TRBJ2-7,-,TRBD2,TRBV7-2
TGTGCCAGCAGCCCTAACTTGGGCACCGGGGAGCTGTTTTTT,CASSPNLGTGELFF,TRBJ2-2,-,-,TRBV7-2
TGTGCCATCACCCGGGACCAAAGCACTGAAGCTTTCTTT,CAITRDQSTEAFF,TRBJ1-1,-,-,TRBV10-3
TGTGCCAGCAGCTTGGACATGGGTGGCGCAGATACGCAGTATTTT,CASSLDMGGADTQYF,TRBJ2-3,-,-,TRBV5-4
TGTGCCAGTAGTACCCGACGGCTGAGCTCTGGAAACACCATATATTTT,CASSTRRLSSGNTIYF,TRBJ1-3,-,-,TRBV19
TGTGCCAGCAGCCCGGGACAGGGAGAGACCCAGTACTTC,CASSPGQGETQYF,TRBJ2-5,-,TRBD1,TRBV7-2
TGTGCCAGCAAAGCCTTTTTGGAGAGCTCCTACGAGCAGTACTTC,CASKAFLESSYEQYF,TRBJ2-7,-,-,TRBV2
TGTGCCGGATCCCGGGTGGACACTGAAGCTTTCTTT,CAGSRVDTEAFF,TRBJ1-1,-,-,TRBV30
TGTGCCAGCAGCTTGCAACAGGGGAGAACTGAAGCTTTCTTT,CASSLQQGRTEAFF,TRBJ1-1,-,TRBD1,TRBV7-9
TGTGCCAGCAGCCCGAGTTGGGGGGCAAAGAACACCGGGGAGCTGTTTTTT,CASSPSWGAKNTGELFF,TRBJ2-2,-,-,TRBV28
TGCGCCAGCGGGATGGGGGAGGGCCGCACCGGGGAGCTGTTTTTT,CASGMGEGRTGELFF,TRBJ2-2,-,TRBD2,TRBV5-1
TGTGCCAGCAGCCCCGGAATCACCACTAATGAAAAACTGTTTTTT,CASSPGITTNEKLFF,TRBJ1-4,once,-,TRBV7-6
TGCGCCAGCAGCTTTCTAGGCAGGGGGCAGGATGAGCAGTTCTTC,CASSFLGRGQDEQFF,TRBJ2-1,-,TRBD1,TRBV5-1